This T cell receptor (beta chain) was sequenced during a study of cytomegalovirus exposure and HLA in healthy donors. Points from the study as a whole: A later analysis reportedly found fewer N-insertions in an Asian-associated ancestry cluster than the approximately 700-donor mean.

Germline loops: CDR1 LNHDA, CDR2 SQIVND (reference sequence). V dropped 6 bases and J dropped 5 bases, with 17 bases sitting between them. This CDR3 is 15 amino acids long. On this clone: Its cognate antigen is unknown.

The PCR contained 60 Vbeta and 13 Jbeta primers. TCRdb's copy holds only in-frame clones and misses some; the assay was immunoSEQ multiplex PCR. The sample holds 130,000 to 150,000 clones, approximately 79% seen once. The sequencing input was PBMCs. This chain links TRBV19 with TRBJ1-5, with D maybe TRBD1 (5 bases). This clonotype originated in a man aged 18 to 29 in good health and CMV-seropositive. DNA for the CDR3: TGTGCCAGTAGCCCTGATGGGGGGTTAGATCAGCCCCAGCATTTT. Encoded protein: CASSPDGGLDQPQHF. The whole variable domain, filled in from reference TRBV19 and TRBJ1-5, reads DGGITQSPKYLFRKEGQNVTLSCEQNLNHDAMYWYRQDPGQGLRLIYYSQIVNDFQKGDIAEGYSVSREKKESFPLTVTSAQKNPTAFYLCASSPDGGLDQPQHFGDGTRLSIL.